Shown below are 29 T cell receptor beta chains from a single sample sequenced in a study. TCRdb re-analysed the RT-PCR reads in MiXCR, keeping a single row per CDR3 protein. The table lists almost 700,000 distinct CDR3 sequences, 14% of them singletons. Sequenced material: memory CD4+ T cells from blood. The receptors were gathered from a female donor in good health, serving as a healthy control.

The chain has TRBV12-3 or TRBV12-4 and TRBJ1-2; no clear D. Trimming removed 7 bases at V and 4 bases at J, with 10 bases between. The CDR3 is made up of 12 amino acids. CDR3 nucleotide sequence: TGTGCCAGCACCACCCGGTTCTATGGCTACACCTTC. This encodes CASTTRFYGYTF.

This clonotype was detected many times. V is TRBV6-5 and J is TRBJ2-3; D not resolved. V lost 6 bases, J lost 0 bases, and 10 bases lay in between. Germline CDR1 reads MNHEY; CDR2 reads SVGAGI. This CDR3 region has 14 residues. This CDR3 is CASSRSPSTDTQYF. The CDR3 nucleotides read TGTGCCAGCAGCCGATCACCCAGCACAGATACGCAGTATTTT.

V and J are TRBV7-6 and TRBJ2-7; D ambiguous. CDR1 is SGHVS, CDR2 FNYEAQ, per germline. V lost 7 bases and J lost 0, with 7 bases in between. The CDR3 has 12 residues. CDR3 in amino acids: CASNRPSYEQYF. CDR3 nucleotides: TGTGCCAGCAACCGACCCTCCTACGAGCAGTACTTC.

This clonotype was observed many times. The chain carries TRBV29-1 and TRBJ1-6; D gene uncertain. The CDR3 loop spans 13 amino acids. The germline gives CDR1 SQVTM, CDR2 ANQGSEA. Trimming removed 8 bases at V and 8 bases at J, with 16 bases between. In DNA form, the CDR3 reads TGCAGCTTCATGGCACGGGCAGATTCACCCCTCCACTTT. Amino acid sequence: CSFMARADSPLHF. The whole variable domain, filled in from reference TRBV29-1 and TRBJ1-6, reads SAVISQKPSRDICQRGTSLTIQCQVDSQVTMMFWYRQQPGQSLTLIATANQGSEATYESGFVIDKFPISRPNLTFSTLTVSNMSPEDSSIYLCSFMARADSPLHFGNGTRLTVT.

This clonotype occurred many times. The rearrangement links TRBV20-1 to TRBJ2-3; D is ambiguous. The CDR3 totals 14 residues. CDR1 and CDR2 from the germline V gene are DFQATT and SNEGSKA (reference sequence). Trimming cost V 6 bases and J 2 bases, with 15 bases left between them. The CDR3 is CSATTPAHTDTQYF. The DNA for the CDR3 is TGCAGTGCCACTACGCCCGCCCACACAGATACGCAGTATTTT.

This clonotype has a count of ten or more. The V and J genes are TRBV15 and TRBJ2-3; tentatively, D is TRBD1 or TRBD2 (5 bases each). The CDR3 extends over 15 amino acids. V lost 0 bases and J 5 bases, leaving 12 bases between the germline ends. From germline, CDR1 is LNHNV and CDR2 YYDKDF (reference sequence). CDR3 sequence reads: CATSREEGYGDTQYF. The CDR3 region has the DNA TGTGCCACCAGCAGAGAAGAGGGGTATGGAGATACGCAGTATTTT.

This clonotype has just a few counts. J is TRBJ1-6 and V is TRBV20-1, with 7 bases aligning to TRBD1. V shed 6 bases and J 10 bases; nucleotides not matched to a gene: 9. CDR1 and CDR2 from the germline V gene are DFQATT and SNEGSKA (reference sequence). This CDR3 region has 13 residues. The CDR3 is CSAPGRGQSPLHF. The CDR3 coding sequence is TGCAGTGCCCCAGGGAGGGGGCAATCACCCCTCCACTTT.

This clonotype was seen more than once but under ten times. The chain combines TRBV7-8 with TRBJ1-1, with D perhaps TRBD1 (5 bases). Trimming removed 4 bases at V and 1 base at J, with 10 bases between. The CDR3 has 14 residues. Germline CDR1 SGHVS, CDR2 FQNEAQ. CDR3 bases: TGTGCCAGCAGCTACGCGACAGCGAACACTGAAGCTTTCTTT. Residues: CASSYATANTEAFF.

The genes are TRBV7-2 and TRBJ1-4; D unresolved. The CDR3 is made up of 14 amino acids. V lost 5 bases to trimming and J lost 1 base, with 8 bases between them. Germline lookup yields CDR1 SGHTA and CDR2 FQGNSA. CDR3 nucleotide sequence: TGTGCCAGCAGCCCGAGCCTAACTAATGAAAAACTGTTTTTT. This encodes CASSPSLTNEKLFF.

In DNA form, the CDR3 reads TGTGCCAGCAGCTCAAGGACTAGCGCGAACACCGGGGAGCTGTTTTTT. Encoded protein: CASSSRTSANTGELFF. V and J are TRBV11-1 and TRBJ2-2; TRBD2 aligns across 9 bases. Germline CDR1 reads SGHAT; CDR2 reads FQDESV (reference sequence). The ends lost 4 bases at V and 0 bases at J; junction bases unmatched: 3. This CDR3 region has 16 residues.

The rearrangement uses TRBV5-1 and TRBJ1-4; 7 bases agree with TRBD1. Germline loops: CDR1 SGHRS, CDR2 YFSETQ. This CDR3 spans 17 amino acids. The ends lost 2 bases at V and 0 bases at J; junction bases unmatched: 7. This CDR3 is CASSFTGTVATNEKLFF. The CDR3 DNA reads TGCGCCAGCAGCTTTACCGGGACAGTAGCAACTAATGAAAAACTGTTTTTT.

This clonotype appeared a few times. The chain couples TRBV20-1 to TRBJ1-6; maybe TRBD1 (5 bases). The ends were cut back, 7 bases at V and 7 bases at J, with 14 bases in the middle. The CDR3 extends over 13 amino acids. CDR1 is DFQATT and CDR2 is SNEGSKA in the germline V gene (reference sequence). The DNA for the CDR3 is TGCAGTGTCAGATCCGGGACCAATTCACCCCTCCACTTT. Residues: CSVRSGTNSPLHF.

About this clonotype itself: Mismatch with germline at one junction end may stem from a read error. V and J are TRBV7-2 and TRBJ1-1; weak D call: TRBD1 (6 bases). The CDR3 length is 16 residues. Germline V lookup: CDR1 SGHTA, CDR2 FQGNSA. The CDR3 is CASSFRHGQRGPEAFF. Written as DNA, the CDR3 is TGTGCAAGCAGCTTCAGACATGGACAGCGGGGCCCTGAAGCTTTCTTT.

This clonotype was detected many times. J is TRBJ1-6 and V is TRBV15; 7 nucleotides match TRBD1. CDR3 length: 17 amino acids. Germline loops: CDR1 LNHNV, CDR2 YYDKDF (reference sequence). Unmatched junction bases numbered 12, after V lost 0 bases and J lost 10 bases. CDR3 amino acids: CATSREGSNRGSSPLHF. The CDR3 coding sequence is TGTGCCACCAGCAGAGAGGGGAGCAACAGGGGATCCTCACCCCTCCACTTT.

The chain recombines TRBV7-9 with TRBJ2-6; 7 nucleotides agree with TRBD1. With V trimmed by 4 bases and J by 1 base, 7 bases remained unmatched. CDR1 SEHNR and CDR2 FQNEAQ come from the germline V gene (reference sequence). This CDR3 is built from 17 residues. CDR3 DNA sequence: TGTGCCAGCAGCTCCGGGACAGCGTCATCTGGGGCCAACGTCCTGACTTTC. It codes for CASSSGTASSGANVLTF.

This clonotype was seen repeatedly, ten times or more. The chain has TRBV10-3 and TRBJ2-7, with TRBD1 identical over 8 bases. CDR1 is ENHRY, CDR2 SYGVKD, per germline. Germline trimming cut 8 bases from V and 1 base from J; bases unmatched to any gene: 4. There are 13 residues in the CDR3. CDR3 in DNA: TGTGCCATCCAGGGACAGGAGTCCTACGAGCAGTACTTC. Translated: CAIQGQESYEQYF.

CDR3 in DNA: TGTGCCAGCAGTAGTAGACAGGGGGCGATACATCATTTT. Translation gives CASSSRQGAIHHF. The V call is TRBV7-2, the J call TRBJ1-5, with TRBD1 identical over 10 bases. Germline V CDR1 and CDR2: SGHTA, FQGNSA. V dropped 6 bases and J dropped 16; count of bases not matched to a gene: 12. There are 13 residues in the CDR3. Combining the CDR3 with reference TRBV7-2 and TRBJ1-5 gives the whole variable domain GAGVSQSPSNKVTEKGKDVELRCDPISGHTALYWYRQSLGQGLEFLIYFQGNSAPDKSGLPSDRFSAERTGGSVSTLTIQRTQQEDSAVYLCASSSRQGAIHHFGDGTRLSIL.

This clonotype has a count of ten or more. V and J are TRBV12-3 or TRBV12-4 and TRBJ2-1; D is possibly TRBD1 or TRBD2 (5 bases each). The CDR3 has 13 residues. V was cut by 6 bases and J by 4 bases, with 10 bases left in between. CDR3 protein: CASSHGAYNEQFF. The CDR3 coding sequence is TGTGCCAGCAGCCACGGGGCTTACAATGAGCAGTTCTTC.

This chain uses TRBV10-2 with TRBJ1-2; possibly TRBD1 for D (6 bases). Deletions cut 3 bases from V and 3 bases from J, with 11 bases between. This CDR3 has 14 residues. Germline V CDR1 and CDR2: WSHSY, SAAADI. The CDR3 DNA reads TGCGCCAGCAGTGAAAGGGAGGGGGACTATGGCTACACCTTC. Translated, it gives CASSEREGDYGYTF.

V is TRBV7-2 and J is TRBJ1-1; no definite D call. The CDR3 covers 16 residues. V shed 5 bases and J shed 0 bases, with 16 bases lying between them. From germline, CDR1 is SGHTA and CDR2 FQGNSA. CDR3 sequence reads: CASSPSIRTVNTEAFF. The CDR3 region has the DNA TGTGCCAGCAGCCCCTCAATCAGGACGGTGAACACTGAAGCTTTCTTT.

Many counts were recorded for this clonotype. The chain uses TRBV5-6 and TRBJ2-1; maybe TRBD1 (5 bases). The V end lost 6 bases, the J end lost 1 base, and 11 bases lay between the germline ends. Germline V gene sequence: CDR1 SGHDT, CDR2 YYEEEE. The CDR3 is 14 residues long. CDR3 sequence (DNA): TGTGCCAGCACCTCAGGGTGGTCCTACAATGAGCAGTTCTTC. Protein product: CASTSGWSYNEQFF. Combining the CDR3 with reference TRBV5-6 and TRBJ2-1 gives the whole variable domain DAGVTQSPTHLIKTRGQQVTLRCSPKSGHDTVSWYQQALGQGPQFIFQYYEEEERQRGNFPDRFSGHQFPNYSSELNVNALLLGDSALYLCASTSGWSYNEQFFGPGTRLTVL.

This clonotype has just a few counts. This chain uses TRBV5-5 with TRBJ2-1; 11 bases match TRBD2. From germline, CDR1 is SGHKS and CDR2 YYEKEE (reference sequence). The V gene end was trimmed by 4 bases and the J gene end by 10 bases; junction bases not matched to a gene: 13. This CDR3 has 16 amino acids. The CDR3 bases are TGTGCCAGCAGCCCCGGGACTAGCGGCCTGAAAGGGGAGCAGTTCTTC. Encoded protein: CASSPGTSGLKGEQFF.

The V call is TRBV7-2, the J call TRBJ2-5; no clear D. The CDR3 length is 11 residues. CDR1 SGHTA and CDR2 FQGNSA come from the germline V gene. With 3 bases removed from V and 8 bases from J, the gap between germline ends came to 7 bases. For the CDR3, the DNA is TGTGCCAGCAGCTTTTATAGTACCCAGTACTTC. The encoded protein is CASSFYSTQYF.

In its sample, this clonotype was seen a few times. The chain links TRBV5-8 to TRBJ1-2; D is undetermined. This CDR3 is built from 14 residues. From germline, CDR1 is SGHTS and CDR2 YDEGEE. Trimming removed 0 bases from V and 5 bases from J, with 11 bases in between. The DNA for the CDR3 is TGTGCCAGCAGCTTGGCAGAGGGCCTATATGGCTACACCTTC. The encoded protein is CASSLAEGLYGYTF.

This clonotype was found once. The rearrangement joins TRBV24-1 to TRBJ2-3, with a weak D call TRBD1 (5 bases). V was pared by 0 bases and J by 1 base, with 10 bases between. There are 16 residues in the CDR3. CDR1 and CDR2 (germline): KGHDR, SFDVKD. Written as DNA, the CDR3 is TGTGCCACCAGTGATTTGCGGACAAGGGGCACAGATACGCAGTATTTT. Protein product: CATSDLRTRGTDTQYF.

This clonotype has a handful of counts. This chain joins TRBV5-6 and TRBJ2-7; D might be TRBD2 (6 bases). CDR1 is SGHDT and CDR2 is YYEEEE in the germline V gene. V was pared by 3 bases and J by 3 bases, with 16 bases between. The CDR3 extends over 15 amino acids. CDR3 in amino acids: CASSSPGEGFYEQYF. In DNA, the CDR3 is TGTGCCAGCAGCTCACCGGGAGAAGGATTCTACGAGCAGTACTTC.

V usage is TRBV21-1 and J usage is TRBJ1-5; the D call of TRBD1 is as the table states it, not checked on the DNA. TRBV21-1 constitutes a pseudogene. CDR3 length: 16 amino acids. The CDR3 DNA is TGTGCCAGCAGCCCGGGAGTGAGGTATAGCAATCAGCCCCAGCATTTT. This sequence encodes CASSPGVRYSNQPQHF.

This clonotype was seen repeatedly, ten times or more. The V and J genes are TRBV6-5 and TRBJ1-5; no firm D call. The V and J ends lost 8 bases and 1 base respectively, with 9 bases between them. CDR3 length equals 13 residues. Germline CDR1 and CDR2: MNHEY and SVGAGI. The CDR3 coding sequence is TGTGCCAGCGGCGGGCACAGCAATCAGCCCCAGCATTTT. Translated, it gives CASGGHSNQPQHF.

The table lists this clonotype with a few counts. The gene calls are TRBV3-1 and TRBJ1-1; D not resolved. Trimming pared 0 bases from V and 7 bases from J, leaving 9 bases between. Per germline, CDR1 LGHDT and CDR2 YNNKEL (reference sequence). The CDR3 loop spans 13 amino acids. This chain's CDR3 is CASSQDLNNEAFF. The CDR3 DNA reads TGTGCCAGCAGCCAAGATCTCAATAATGAAGCTTTCTTT. Together with reference TRBV3-1 and TRBJ1-1, the CDR3 gives the full variable domain: DTAVSQTPKYLVTQMGNDKSIKCEQNLGHDTMYWYKQDSKKFLKIMFSYNNKELIINETVPNRFSPKSPDKAHLNLHINSLELGDSAVYFCASSQDLNNEAFFGQGTRLTVV.